Below are 20 T cell receptor beta chains sequenced from a single sample in a study of vaccination and CD4 T cells after COVID-19 (dated by TCRdb to 2022 to 2024). What these receptors recognize is not known. The treatment or condition label, read with the paper, signifies: approximately 11-day PBMC culture with coronavirus spike peptide pools or control peptides (ViraFEST assay). Library construction relied on PCR. Sequenced on an Illumina iSeq 100. DNA from cultured CD4+ T cells underwent TCR sequencing with the Oncomine TCR Beta short-read assay at the Johns Hopkins FTIC core. The public sequencing data were trimmed at Q25 with fastp and processed into clonotypes with MiXCR by TCRdb, which kept only in-frame beta chains. Rows are unified per CDR3 protein, each entry keeping the most common DNA and genes. The sample contains about 5,000 distinct CDR3 sequences, around 50% of them found a single time. The biggest ten clones account for around 27% of the sample.

The sequenced sample consisted of CD4+ T cells from blood, cultured in vitro. Receptor source: a human donor who had recovered from COVID-19.

The V call is TRBV7-8, the J call TRBJ2-7, with 10 nucleotides matching TRBD2. V lost 5 bases and J lost 4; bases outside the gene matches: 8. This CDR3 contains 15 residues. Germline CDR1 reads SGHVS; CDR2 reads FQNEAQ. The CDR3, as DNA: TGTGCCAGCAGCCCACGCCTAGCGGGAGTTTACGAGCAGTACTTC. Encoded protein: CASSPRLAGVYEQYF.

The chain has TRBV20-1 and TRBJ2-5; 7 nucleotides match TRBD2. The CDR3 has 15 amino acids. The trim removed 5 bases at V and 1 base at J, leaving 10 bases unmatched. The germline gives CDR1 DFQATT, CDR2 SNEGSKA (reference sequence). In DNA form, the CDR3 reads TGCAGTGCTTCCGCTAGCGGAAAAATCCAAGAGACCCAGTACTTC. This gives the protein CSASASGKIQETQYF.

This clonotype turned up a few times. CDR3 in amino acids: CSATRSSSYNEQFF. The DNA of the CDR3 is TGCAGTGCTACACGATCGAGCTCCTACAATGAGCAGTTCTTC. This chain uses TRBV20-1 with TRBJ2-1; unclear D gene. The CDR3 length is 14 residues. With 4 bases removed from V and 0 bases from J, the gap between germline ends came to 10 bases. Germline loops: CDR1 DFQATT, CDR2 SNEGSKA (reference sequence).

The chain recombines TRBV20-1 with TRBJ1-3, with TRBD1 as a possible D gene (6 bases). CDR1 is DFQATT, CDR2 SNEGSKA, per germline (reference sequence). The CDR3 is made up of 12 amino acids. Between the trimmed V and J ends, which lost 6 bases and 1 base, there was a span of 7 bases. DNA for the CDR3: TGCAGTGCGGGGACATCTGGAAACACCATATATTTT. Translation gives CSAGTSGNTIYF.

The chain links TRBV2 to TRBJ1-2; TRBD1 might be the D (6 bases). The CDR3 runs 13 residues. Trimming shortened V by 5 bases and J by 8 bases, and 15 bases separated the two germline ends. From germline, CDR1 is SNHLY and CDR2 FYNNEI. The CDR3 DNA reads as TGTGCCAGCAGTACGGGGGACATCTACGGCTACACCTTC. It translates to CASSTGDIYGYTF.

V usage is TRBV20-1 and J usage is TRBJ2-7; D gene unclear. CDR3 length: 12 amino acids. The V end lost 2 bases, the J end lost 3 bases, and 8 bases lay between the germline ends. Per the germline V gene, CDR1 is DFQATT and CDR2 is SNEGSKA (reference sequence). CDR3 loop: CSARPIYYEQYF. CDR3 sequence (DNA): TGCAGTGCTAGACCGATCTACTACGAGCAGTACTTC.

This clonotype was picked up one time. V is TRBV10-3 and J is TRBJ2-5, with D unresolved. With 0 bases removed from V and 2 bases from J, the gap between germline ends came to 4 bases. The CDR3 extends over 13 amino acids. Germline V gives CDR1 ENHRY, CDR2 SYGVKD. The CDR3 region is CAISESLQETQYF. CDR3 sequence (DNA): TGTGCCATCAGTGAGTCCCTACAAGAGACCCAGTACTTC.

The rearrangement uses TRBV11-3 and TRBJ2-1; D may correspond to TRBD1 or TRBD2 (6 bases each). CDR1 is SGHNT and CDR2 is YENEEA in the germline V gene. The length of the CDR3 is 19 residues. V was shortened by 5 bases and J by 3 bases, with 26 bases between the two germline ends. CDR3 in amino acids: CASSPWLGKGGNLYNEQFF. The CDR3 bases are TGTGCCAGCAGCCCCTGGCTGGGAAAAGGGGGGAACCTCTACAATGAGCAGTTCTTC.

This chain links TRBV7-6 with TRBJ2-7; D uncertain. Trimming left V 2 bases short and J 5 bases short, with 10 bases between. Germline loops: CDR1 SGHVS, CDR2 FNYEAQ. The CDR3 is 13 amino acids. CDR3 amino acids: CASSLPPLDEQYF. DNA for the CDR3: TGTGCCAGCAGCTTACCACCCCTGGACGAGCAGTACTTC.

The genes are TRBV10-3 and TRBJ1-1, with D possibly TRBD1 on 5 matching bases. In germline, CDR1 is ENHRY, CDR2 SYGVKD. This CDR3 has 14 amino acids. The ends were cut back, 6 bases at V and 0 bases at J, with 11 bases in the middle. The CDR3 here is CAIRGTGMNTEAFF. Here the CDR3 DNA reads TGTGCCATCAGGGGGACGGGTATGAACACTGAAGCTTTCTTT.

The chain employs TRBV21-1 and TRBJ2-2. TRBV21-1 corresponds to a pseudogene. This CDR3 has 15 amino acids. CDR3 protein: CASSYAEEAPGELFF. In DNA form, the CDR3 reads TGTGCCAGCAGCTACGCGGAAGAAGCCCCCGGGGAGCTGTTTTTT.

This clonotype was detected only a few times. The rearrangement uses TRBV6-1 and TRBJ1-5; 10 bases line up with TRBD1. Germline CDR1 reads MNHNS; CDR2 reads SASEGT. CDR3 length: 15 residues. V gave up 6 bases and J gave up 3 bases; unmatched junction bases: 5. The CDR3 sequence is CASRVGTGANQPQHF. The CDR3 DNA is TGTGCCAGCAGAGTGGGGACAGGGGCCAATCAGCCCCAGCATTTT.

This rearrangement joins TRBV19 to TRBJ2-1; unclear D gene. This CDR3 comprises 16 residues. Germline loops: CDR1 LNHDA, CDR2 SQIVND (reference sequence). Trimming removed 3 bases from V and 3 bases from J, with 15 bases in between. The CDR3, as DNA: TGTGCCAGTAGTATCTATCTCCTTGGCCGCTACAATGAGCAGTTCTTC. It codes for CASSIYLLGRYNEQFF.

The chain recombines TRBV2 with TRBJ1-5; D is possibly TRBD1 (6 bases). CDR1 SNHLY and CDR2 FYNNEI come from the germline V gene. V was cut by 7 bases and J by 3 bases, with 10 bases left in between. The CDR3 covers 13 residues. For the CDR3, the DNA is TGTGCCAGCAACGGACAGTTCAATCAGCCCCAGCATTTT. Its translation is CASNGQFNQPQHF.

The rearrangement uses TRBV7-9 and TRBJ2-5; no definite D call. Deletions cut 0 bases from V and 0 bases from J, with 5 bases between. CDR1 is SEHNR, CDR2 FQNEAQ, per germline (reference sequence). This CDR3 region has 14 residues. The DNA for the CDR3 is TGTGCCAGCAGCTTAGCGGGAAACCAAGAGACCCAGTACTTC. This encodes CASSLAGNQETQYF.

The CDR3 DNA sequence: TGTGCCAGCAGAGAGGACAGGGCGGGCTATGGCTACACCTTC. Protein product: CASREDRAGYGYTF. The gene calls are TRBV2 and TRBJ1-2; 8 bases match TRBD1. CDR1 SNHLY and CDR2 FYNNEI come from the germline V gene. J was trimmed by 4 bases and V by 6 bases; bases with no gene match: 7. The CDR3 covers 14 residues.

This sequence joins TRBV20-1 and TRBJ2-7; possible D gene TRBD2, 5 bases. The CDR3 spans 14 residues. The germline V gene has CDR1 DFQATT and CDR2 SNEGSKA (reference sequence). Trimming took 6 bases from V and 3 from J, leaving 18 bases between them. The CDR3 spells CSAGGSSDNYEQYF. CDR3 nucleotide sequence: TGCAGTGCAGGTGGGAGCTCTGATAACTACGAGCAGTACTTC.

The CDR3 sequence is CASRQRANTGELFF. The CDR3 DNA sequence: TGTGCCAGCCGTCAACGCGCGAACACCGGGGAGCTGTTTTTT. This sequence joins TRBV27 and TRBJ2-2; no clear D. V lost 8 bases and J 0 bases, leaving 10 bases between the germline ends. The V gene's germline CDR1 is MNHEY and CDR2 SMNVEV (reference sequence). This CDR3 is built from 14 residues.

Sample share makes this clonotype medium-sized (0.01 to 0.1%). The CDR3 bases are TGTGCCAGCAGTCCCCAAAGTAGAACCGGGGTTCAGCCCCAGCATTTT. Translated: CASSPQSRTGVQPQHF. This chain uses TRBV6-1 with TRBJ1-5; D is undetermined. From germline, CDR1 is MNHNS and CDR2 SASEGT. The CDR3 contains 16 residues. The V gene lost 5 bases and the J gene lost 6 bases, with 20 bases spanning the gap.

This clonotype was found a few times. The chain links TRBV20-1 to TRBJ1-5; the D is unclear. There are 13 residues in the CDR3. CDR1 and CDR2 (germline): DFQATT, SNEGSKA (reference sequence). Trimming cost V 3 bases and J 0 bases, with 6 bases left between them. The CDR3 bases are TGCAGTGCTAGTGACTATAGCAATCAGCCCCAGCATTTT. It translates to CSASDYSNQPQHF.